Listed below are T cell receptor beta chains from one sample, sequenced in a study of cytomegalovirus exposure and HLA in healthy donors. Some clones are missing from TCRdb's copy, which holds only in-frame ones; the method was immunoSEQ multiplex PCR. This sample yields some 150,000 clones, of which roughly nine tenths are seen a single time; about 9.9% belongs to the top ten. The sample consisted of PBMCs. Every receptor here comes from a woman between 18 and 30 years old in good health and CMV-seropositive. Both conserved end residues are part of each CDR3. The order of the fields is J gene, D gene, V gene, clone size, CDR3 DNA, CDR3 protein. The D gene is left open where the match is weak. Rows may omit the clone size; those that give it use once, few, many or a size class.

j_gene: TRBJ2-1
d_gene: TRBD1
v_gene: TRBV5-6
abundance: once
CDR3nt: TGTGCCAGCAGCTTGGTATCGGGACAGGGATACAATGAGCAGTTCTTC
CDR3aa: CASSLVSGQGYNEQFF

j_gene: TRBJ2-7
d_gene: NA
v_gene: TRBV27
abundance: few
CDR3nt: TGTGCCAGCAGTTCGACAGACTACGAGCAGTACTTC
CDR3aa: CASSSTDYEQYF

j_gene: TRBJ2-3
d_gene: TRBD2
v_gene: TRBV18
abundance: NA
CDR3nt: TGTGCCAGCTCACCCTATGGACTAGCGGGGGGGCCAGGTACGCAGTATTTT
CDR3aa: CASSPYGLAGGPGTQYF

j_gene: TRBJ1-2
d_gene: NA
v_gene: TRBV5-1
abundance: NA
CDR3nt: TGCGCCAGCAGCTTGGTCCCCAAAAACTATGGCTACACCTTC
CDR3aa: CASSLVPKNYGYTF

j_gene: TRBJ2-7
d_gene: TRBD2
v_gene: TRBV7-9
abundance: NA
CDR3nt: TGTGCCAGCAGCCCCGGGGGTTTAGCGGGGGTTCTCTCCTACGAGCAGTACTTC
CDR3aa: CASSPGGLAGVLSYEQYF

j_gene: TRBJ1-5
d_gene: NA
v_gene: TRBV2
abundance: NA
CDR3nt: TGTGCCAGCCGTGGGCAGGGCCTTAGAAGCAATCAGCCCCAGCATTTT
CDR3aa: CASRGQGLRSNQPQHF

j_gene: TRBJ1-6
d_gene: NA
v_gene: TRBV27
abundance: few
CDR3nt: TGTGCCAGCAGACGCCGGGACATCGACAATTCACCCCTCCACTTT
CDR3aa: CASRRRDIDNSPLHF

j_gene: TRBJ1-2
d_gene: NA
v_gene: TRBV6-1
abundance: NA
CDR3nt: TGTGCCAGCAGTGAAGGGACATACCCTTATGGCTACACCTTC
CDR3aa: CASSEGTYPYGYTF

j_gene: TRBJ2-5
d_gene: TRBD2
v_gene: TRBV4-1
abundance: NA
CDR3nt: TGCGCCAGCAGACCAAACCTGGGACTAGCGGGGGAAGAGACCCAGTACTTC
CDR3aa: CASRPNLGLAGEETQYF

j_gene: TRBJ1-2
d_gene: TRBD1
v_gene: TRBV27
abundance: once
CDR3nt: TGTGCCAGCACCCTGGAGCCAACAGGGGTTCAGGGCTACACCTTC
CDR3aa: CASTLEPTGVQGYTF

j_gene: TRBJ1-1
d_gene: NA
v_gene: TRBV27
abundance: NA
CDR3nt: TGTGCCAGCAGTTTCGACACGAACACTGAAGCTTTCTTT
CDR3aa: CASSFDTNTEAFF

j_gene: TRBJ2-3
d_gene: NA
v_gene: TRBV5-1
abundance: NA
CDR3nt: TGCGCCAGCAGCTTGGATTTTGTTGCGGGGGCCGCCCCCACAGATACGCAGTATTTT
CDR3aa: CASSLDFVAGAAPTDTQYF

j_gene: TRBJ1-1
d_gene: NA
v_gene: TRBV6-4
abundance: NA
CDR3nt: TGTGCCAGCAGTGCATCTCCGGGTAACACTGAAGCTTTCTTT
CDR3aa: CASSASPGNTEAFF

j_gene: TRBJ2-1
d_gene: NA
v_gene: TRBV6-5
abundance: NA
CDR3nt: TGTGCCAGCAGCCCCGGCGGGGGCGCAATTTACGAGCAGTTCTTC
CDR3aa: CASSPGGGAIYEQFF

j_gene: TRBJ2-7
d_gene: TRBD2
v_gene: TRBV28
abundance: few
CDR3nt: TGTGCCAGCAGACTCCTAGCGGGGGCCGAGCAGTACTTC
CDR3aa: CASRLLAGAEQYF

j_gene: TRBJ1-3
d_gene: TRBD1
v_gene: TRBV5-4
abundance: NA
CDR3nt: TGTGCCAGCAGCTTGGGGACAGGGGCGAACACCATATATTTT
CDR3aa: CASSLGTGANTIYF

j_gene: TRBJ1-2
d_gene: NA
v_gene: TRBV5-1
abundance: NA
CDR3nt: TGCGCCAGCAGCTTGGATAATGGAGACGCCGGCTACACCTTC
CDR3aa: CASSLDNGDAGYTF

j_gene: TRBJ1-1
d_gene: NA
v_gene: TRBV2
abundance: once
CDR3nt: TGTGCCAGCAGTGAACAGGGTCTTGAAGCTTTCTTT
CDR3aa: CASSEQGLEAFF

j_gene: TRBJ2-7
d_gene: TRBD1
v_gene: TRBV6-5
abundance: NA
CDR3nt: TGTGCCAATCCGGGACAGGTGAACTACGAGCAGTACTTC
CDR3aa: CANPGQVNYEQYF

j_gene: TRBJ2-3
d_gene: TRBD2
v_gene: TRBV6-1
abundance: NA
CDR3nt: TGTGCCAGCAGTGAAGCTACTAGCGGGGGAATGCAGTATTTT
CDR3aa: CASSEATSGGMQYF

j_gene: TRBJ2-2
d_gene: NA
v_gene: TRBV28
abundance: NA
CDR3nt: TGTGCCACCAAGAGGACAGATTACACCGGGGAGCTGTTTTTT
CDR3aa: CATKRTDYTGELFF

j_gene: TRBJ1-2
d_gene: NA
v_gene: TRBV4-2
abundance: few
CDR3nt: TGTGCCAGCAGCCAAGTCCGTCAGGGTATGGGTGGCTACACCTTC
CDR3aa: CASSQVRQGMGGYTF

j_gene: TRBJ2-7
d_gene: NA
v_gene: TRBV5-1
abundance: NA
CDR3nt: TGCGCCAGCAGCTTGAAAGGGGATGCGGTCTACGAGCAGTACTTC
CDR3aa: CASSLKGDAVYEQYF

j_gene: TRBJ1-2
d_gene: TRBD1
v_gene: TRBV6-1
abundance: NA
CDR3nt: TGTGCCAGCAGTGGACAGGGGTACCGGTATGGCGACTATGGCTACACCTTC
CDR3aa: CASSGQGYRYGDYGYTF

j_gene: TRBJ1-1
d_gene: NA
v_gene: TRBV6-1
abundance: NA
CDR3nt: TGTGCCGCCGCACGGGGGGCTGAAGCTTTCTTT
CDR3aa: CAAARGAEAFF

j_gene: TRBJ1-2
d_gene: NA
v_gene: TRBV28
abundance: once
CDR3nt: TGTGCCAGCAGTTTACAGGGATACTATGGCTACACCTTC
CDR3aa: CASSLQGYYGYTF

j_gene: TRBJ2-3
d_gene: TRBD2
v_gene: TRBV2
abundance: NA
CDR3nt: TGTGCCAGCAAGCTAGCGGGGGGGGCAGATACGCAGTATTTT
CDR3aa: CASKLAGGADTQYF

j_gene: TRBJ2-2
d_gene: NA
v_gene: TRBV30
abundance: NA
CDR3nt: TGTGCCTGGAGTGCCGGGACATTTACCGGGGAGCTGTTTTTT
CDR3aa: CAWSAGTFTGELFF

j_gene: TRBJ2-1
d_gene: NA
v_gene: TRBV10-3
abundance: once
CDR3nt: TGTGCCATCAGTGAGTCAAGCTACGGTGAGCAGTTCTTC
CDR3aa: CAISESSYGEQFF

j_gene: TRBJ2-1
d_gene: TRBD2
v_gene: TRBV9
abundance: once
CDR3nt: TGTGCCAGCAGCTCCCGGACTAGCGGGGCTAATGAGCAGTTCTTC
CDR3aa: CASSSRTSGANEQFF

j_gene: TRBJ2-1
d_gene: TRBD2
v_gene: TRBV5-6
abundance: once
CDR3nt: TGTGCCAGCAGCCCCAGGAAGATAGCGGGCTACAATGAGCAGTTCTTC
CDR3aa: CASSPRKIAGYNEQFF

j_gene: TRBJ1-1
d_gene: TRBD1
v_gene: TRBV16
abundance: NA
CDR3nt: TGTGCCAGCAGCCCAAACAGGGGAGGGAACACTGAAGCTTTCTTT
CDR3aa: CASSPNRGGNTEAFF

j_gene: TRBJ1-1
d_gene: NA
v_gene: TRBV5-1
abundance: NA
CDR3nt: TGCGCCAGCACGAGGGAAGGAACCTGGGACACTGAAGCTTTCTTT
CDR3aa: CASTREGTWDTEAFF

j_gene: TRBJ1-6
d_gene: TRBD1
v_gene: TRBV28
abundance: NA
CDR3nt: TGTGCCAGCATTAGGGGGCGCATGTCACCCCTCCACTTT
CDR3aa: CASIRGRMSPLHF

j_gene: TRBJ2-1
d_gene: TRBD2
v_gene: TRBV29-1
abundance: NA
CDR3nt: TGCAGCGCAAAAGGGACTAGCGGGGGGGCTAGGGATGAGCAGTTCTTC
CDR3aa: CSAKGTSGGARDEQFF

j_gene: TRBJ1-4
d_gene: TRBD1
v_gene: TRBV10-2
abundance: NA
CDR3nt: TGCGCCAGCAGTTACACAGGGGCTAATGAAAAACTGTTTTTT
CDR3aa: CASSYTGANEKLFF

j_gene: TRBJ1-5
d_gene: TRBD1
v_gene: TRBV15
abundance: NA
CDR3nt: TGTGCCACCAGCAAGAGGACAGGGCTAGGAATTCAGCCCCAGCATTTT
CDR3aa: CATSKRTGLGIQPQHF

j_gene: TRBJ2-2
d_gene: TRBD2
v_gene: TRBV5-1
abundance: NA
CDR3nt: TGCGCCAGCAGCTTGACTAGCGGGGGTTTCGGGGAGCTGTTTTTT
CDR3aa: CASSLTSGGFGELFF

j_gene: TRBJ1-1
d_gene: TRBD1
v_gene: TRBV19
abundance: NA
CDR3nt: TGTGCCAGCAATTCAGGACAGGGAGTCGCTGAAGCTTTCTTT
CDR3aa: CASNSGQGVAEAFF

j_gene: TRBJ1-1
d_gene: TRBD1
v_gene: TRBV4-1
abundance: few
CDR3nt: TGCGCCAGCAGCGATCCGACAGGGAGCACTGAAGCTTTCTTT
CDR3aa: CASSDPTGSTEAFF

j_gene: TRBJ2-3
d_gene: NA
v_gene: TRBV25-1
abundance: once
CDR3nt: TGTGCCAGCAGTGGGGCAGGATGGACAGATACGCAGTATTTT
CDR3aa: CASSGAGWTDTQYF

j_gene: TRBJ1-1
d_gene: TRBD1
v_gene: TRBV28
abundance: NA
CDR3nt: TGTGCCAGCAGTTTGTTATTACCAGGGGGAATCAATGAAGCTTTCTTT
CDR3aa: CASSLLLPGGINEAFF

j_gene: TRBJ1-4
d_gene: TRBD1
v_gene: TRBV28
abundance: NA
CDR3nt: TGTGCCAGCAGTTTCGACAGGGTGGGGAGAACAACTAATGAAAAACTGTTTTTT
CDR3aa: CASSFDRVGRTTNEKLFF

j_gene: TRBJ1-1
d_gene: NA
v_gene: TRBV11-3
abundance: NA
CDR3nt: TGTGCCAGCAGCTTAGGGTCCCCGACAGGTCCTAGGGACACTGAAGCTTTCTTT
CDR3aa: CASSLGSPTGPRDTEAFF

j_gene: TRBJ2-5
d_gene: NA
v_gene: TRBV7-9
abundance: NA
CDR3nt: TGTGCCAGCAGCTCCTTAGGCGGACAAGAGACCCAGTACTTC
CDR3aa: CASSSLGGQETQYF